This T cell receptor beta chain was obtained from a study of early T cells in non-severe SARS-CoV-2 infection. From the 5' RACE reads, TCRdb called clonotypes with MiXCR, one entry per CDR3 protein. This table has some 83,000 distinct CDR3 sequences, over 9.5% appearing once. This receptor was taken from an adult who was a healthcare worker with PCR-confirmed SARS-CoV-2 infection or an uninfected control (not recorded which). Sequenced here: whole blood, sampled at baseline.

CDR3 in DNA: TGCAGTGCTAGCGATGGCAGGGTGAACACTGAAGCTTTCTTT. The encoded protein is CSASDGRVNTEAFF. This chain connects TRBV20-1 to TRBJ1-1, with TRBD1 as a possible D gene (5 bases). CDR1 and CDR2 (germline): DFQATT, SNEGSKA (reference sequence). CDR3 length: 14 amino acids. Between the trimmed V and J ends, which lost 3 bases and 0 bases, there was a span of 11 bases.